This TCR beta chain appears in the sequencing data of a study of control samples from healthy donors and cancer patients. The protocol was immunoSEQ multiplex PCR, while the TCRdb copy is restricted to in-frame clones and leaves out a portion. The table records about 65,000 clones, 90% of them present only once. The CDR3 consists of 12 residues. Trimming shortened V by 4 bases and J by 7 bases, and 8 bases separated the two germline ends. The germline gives CDR1 MDHEN, CDR2 SYDVKM. V and J are TRBV28 and TRBJ1-5; D ambiguous. The sequenced sample was PBMCs. The sequence came from a woman in her fifties or sixties with colorectal cancer. This chain's CDR3 is CASSSGGQPQHF. CDR3 nucleotides: TGTGCCAGCAGTTCAGGCGGACAGCCCCAGCATTTT.